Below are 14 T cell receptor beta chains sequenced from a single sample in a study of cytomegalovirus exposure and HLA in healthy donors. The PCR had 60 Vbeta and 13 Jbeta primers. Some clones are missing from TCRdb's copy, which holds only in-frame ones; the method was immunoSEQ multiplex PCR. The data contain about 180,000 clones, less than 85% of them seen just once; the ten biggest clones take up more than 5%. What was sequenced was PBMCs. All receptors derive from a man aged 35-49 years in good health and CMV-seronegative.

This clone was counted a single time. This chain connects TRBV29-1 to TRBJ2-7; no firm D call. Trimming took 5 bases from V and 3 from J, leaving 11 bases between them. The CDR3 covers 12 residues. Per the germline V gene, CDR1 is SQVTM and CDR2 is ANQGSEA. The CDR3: CSVLALGYEQYF. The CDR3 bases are TGCAGCGTTTTAGCTTTGGGCTACGAGCAGTACTTC.

The DNA for the CDR3 is TGCGCCAGCAGCCAACGGATTTCGGGTGAGCAGTTCTTC. Residues: CASSQRISGEQFF. The rearrangement links TRBV5-1 to TRBJ2-1; D gene unclear. In germline, CDR1 is SGHRS, CDR2 YFSETQ. The V end lost 4 bases, the J end lost 9 bases, and 14 bases lay between the germline ends. The CDR3 is 13 amino acids. Based on the CDR3 plus reference TRBV5-1 and TRBJ2-1, the full variable domain is KAGVTQTPRYLIKTRGQQVTLSCSPISGHRSVSWYQQTPGQGLQFLFEYFSETQRNKGNFPGRFSGRQFSNSRSEMNVSTLELGDSALYLCASSQRISGEQFFGPGTRLTVL.

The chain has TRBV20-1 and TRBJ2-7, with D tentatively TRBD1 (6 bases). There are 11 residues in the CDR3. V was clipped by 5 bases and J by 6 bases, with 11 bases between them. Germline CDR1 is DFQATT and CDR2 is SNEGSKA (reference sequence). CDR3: CSAEQGFEQYF. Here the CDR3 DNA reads TGCAGTGCTGAACAGGGATTCGAGCAGTACTTC.

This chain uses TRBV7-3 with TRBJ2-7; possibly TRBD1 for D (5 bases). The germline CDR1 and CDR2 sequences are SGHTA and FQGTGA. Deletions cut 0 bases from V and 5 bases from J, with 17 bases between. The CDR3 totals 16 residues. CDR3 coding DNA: TGTGCCAGCAGCTTAACCACGGACACGGTTGGACACGAGCAGTACTTC. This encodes CASSLTTDTVGHEQYF.

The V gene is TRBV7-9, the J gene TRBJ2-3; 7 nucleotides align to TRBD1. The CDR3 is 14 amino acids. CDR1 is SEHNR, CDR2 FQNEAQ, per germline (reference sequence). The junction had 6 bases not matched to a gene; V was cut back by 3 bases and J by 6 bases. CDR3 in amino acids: CASSFEGGSDTQYF. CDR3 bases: TGTGCCAGCAGCTTTGAAGGGGGCAGCGATACGCAGTATTTT.

CDR3 region: CASSRLTNTEAFF. CDR3 nucleotide sequence: TGCGCCAGCAGCCGACTCACGAACACTGAAGCTTTCTTT. This sequence joins TRBV5-1 and TRBJ1-1, with unresolved D. Germline V gene data show CDR1 as SGHRS and CDR2 as YFSETQ. V gave up 4 bases and J gave up 1 base, with 8 bases separating them. The CDR3 totals 13 residues. The full variable domain, its missing parts supplied by reference TRBV5-1 and TRBJ1-1, is KAGVTQTPRYLIKTRGQQVTLSCSPISGHRSVSWYQQTPGQGLQFLFEYFSETQRNKGNFPGRFSGRQFSNSRSEMNVSTLELGDSALYLCASSRLTNTEAFFGQGTRLTVV.

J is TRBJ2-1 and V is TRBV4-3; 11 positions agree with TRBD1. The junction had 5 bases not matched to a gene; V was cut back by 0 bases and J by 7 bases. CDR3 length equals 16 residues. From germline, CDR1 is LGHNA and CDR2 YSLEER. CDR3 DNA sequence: TGCGCCAGCAGCCAAGATCTCGGACAGGGGGCGAATGAGCAGTTCTTC. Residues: CASSQDLGQGANEQFF.

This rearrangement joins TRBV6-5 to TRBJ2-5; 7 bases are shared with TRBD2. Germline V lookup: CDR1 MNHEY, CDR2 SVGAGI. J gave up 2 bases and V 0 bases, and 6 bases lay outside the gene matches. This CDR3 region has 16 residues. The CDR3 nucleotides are TGTGCCAGCAGTTACTCTCGGGCTAGCGGACAAGAGACCCAGTACTTC. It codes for CASSYSRASGQETQYF.

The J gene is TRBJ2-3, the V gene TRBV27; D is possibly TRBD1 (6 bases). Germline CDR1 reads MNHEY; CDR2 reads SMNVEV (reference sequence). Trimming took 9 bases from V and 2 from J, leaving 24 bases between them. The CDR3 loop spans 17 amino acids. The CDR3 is CASKVALQGSFTDTQYF. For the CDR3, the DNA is TGTGCCAGTAAAGTGGCCTTACAGGGCAGTTTCACAGATACGCAGTATTTT.

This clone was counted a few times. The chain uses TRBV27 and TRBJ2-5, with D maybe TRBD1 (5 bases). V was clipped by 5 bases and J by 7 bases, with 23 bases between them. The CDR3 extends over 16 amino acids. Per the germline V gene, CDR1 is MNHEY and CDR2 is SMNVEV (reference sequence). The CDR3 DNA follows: TGTGCCAGCAGTACTGTGGCAGGGAATACTCCATGGACCCAGTACTTC. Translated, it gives CASSTVAGNTPWTQYF.

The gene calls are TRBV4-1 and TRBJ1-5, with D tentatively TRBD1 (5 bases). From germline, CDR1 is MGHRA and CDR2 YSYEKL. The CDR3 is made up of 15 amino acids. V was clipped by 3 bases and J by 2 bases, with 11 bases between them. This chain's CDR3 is CASSQSLTGNQPQHF. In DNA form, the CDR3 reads TGCGCCAGCAGCCAGTCCCTGACAGGCAATCAGCCCCAGCATTTT.

The CDR3 region is CASSLFGIRDSEYGYTF. In nucleotides, the CDR3 is TGTGCCAGCAGTTTATTCGGAATACGGGACAGCGAATATGGCTACACCTTC. V gene TRBV7-2 combines with J gene TRBJ1-2; 7 bases agree with TRBD1. The CDR3 runs to 17 residues. J lost 5 bases, V lost 6 bases, and 18 bases had no gene match. Germline V gene lookup returns CDR1 SGHTA and CDR2 FQGNSA.

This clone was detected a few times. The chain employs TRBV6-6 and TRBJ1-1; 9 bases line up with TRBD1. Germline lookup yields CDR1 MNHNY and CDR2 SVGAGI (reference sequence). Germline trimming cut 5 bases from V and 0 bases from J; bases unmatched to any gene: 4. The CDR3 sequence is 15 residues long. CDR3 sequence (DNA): TGTGCCAGCAGTACGAGACAGGGGGTGAACACTGAAGCTTTCTTT. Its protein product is CASSTRQGVNTEAFF.

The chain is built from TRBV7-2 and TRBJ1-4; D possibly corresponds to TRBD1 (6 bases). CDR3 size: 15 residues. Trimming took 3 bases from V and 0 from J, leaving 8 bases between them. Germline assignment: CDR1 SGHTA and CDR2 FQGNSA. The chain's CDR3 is CASSLTGATNEKLFF. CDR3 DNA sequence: TGTGCCAGCAGCTTGACAGGTGCAACTAATGAAAAACTGTTTTTT.